The T cell receptor beta chain described here comes from a study of T cells in Graves' hyperthyroidism and ophthalmopathy. If no ophthalmopathy progression occurred within 18 months, Graves' hyperthyroidism was stable. Clinical symptoms, serum thyroxine and TRAb, thyroid ultrasound and orbital computed tomography together formed the diagnostic basis. This clonotype has a count of ten or more. The antigen is unknown. Study-level findings and limits: Among clonotypes expanded in thyroid above 0.001, most were also found in blood.

TCR beta CDR3 regions were amplified from RNA. The HTBI set primed first-round TCR CDR3 RT-PCR. TCRdb reprocessed the multiplex PCR reads with MiXCR, giving one entry per CDR3 protein. The sample yields roughly 380,000 distinct CDR3 sequences, approximately 13% seen once. CDR1 and CDR2 from the germline V gene are MNHNS and SASEGT. This CDR3 is 13 amino acids long. V shed 6 bases and J shed 7 bases, with 12 bases lying between them. Source material: blood. The TCR sequence derives from a woman aged 55-69 years with Graves' hyperthyroidism. The chain links TRBV6-1 to TRBJ1-4; D not resolved. DNA of the CDR3: TGTGCCAGCAGAGGGCCCCCGGGTGAAAAACTGTTTTTT. Protein product: CASRGPPGEKLFF.